This T cell receptor beta chain appears in the sequencing data of a study of T cells in Graves' hyperthyroidism and ophthalmopathy. Amplified TCR beta CDR3 regions came from RNA transcripts. HTBI primers were the set used in a first-round RT-PCR of the TCR CDR3. One entry per CDR3 protein, called by TCRdb with MiXCR from the multiplex PCR reads. The sample lists roughly 240,000 distinct CDR3 sequences; about 24% were seen once. Study findings and constraints: In the analysis, a 13 V-J model separated ophthalmopathy from stable hyperthyroidism. With a median lead of roughly 6.2 months before onset, the model predicted ophthalmopathy.

A Clinical Activity Score of at least 3, a NOSPECS grade of at least 4 and a duration under 3 months were recorded in the ophthalmopathy patients. Out of around 10 ml of fresh peripheral blood came the PBMCs. This clonotype was seen repeatedly, ten times or more. No antigen is known for it. This receptor was taken from a woman in her forties with Graves' ophthalmopathy. Sequences were obtained from blood.

The DNA of the CDR3 is TGTGCCAGCAGTTACGGGCCCTCCTACGAGCAGTACTTC. As protein: CASSYGPSYEQYF. The genes are TRBV28 and TRBJ2-7; D gene uncertain. The V gene lost 4 bases and the J gene lost 0 bases, with 7 bases spanning the gap. Germline-derived CDR1 and CDR2 are MDHEN and SYDVKM. The CDR3 is 13 residues long.